This TCR beta chain derives from a study of shared clonotypes between healthy human individuals. The study's findings and limits: Although depth was large, rarefaction showed that sequencing of the sorted subsets was incomplete.

On this clone itself: Its antigen remains unknown.

V lost 4 bases to trimming and J lost 8 bases; unmatched junction nucleotides: 13. The CDR3 is made up of 18 amino acids. CDR1 and CDR2 (germline): MNHNS, SASEGT. The naive CD8 subset, CD45RO-negative cells positively selected for CCR7, excluded terminally differentiated effector memory CD45RA+ cells. Measured with immunoSEQ multiplex PCR; TCRdb has only the in-frame clones, and not every one. Of about 680,000 clones in the sample, 90% to 95% are singletons; the top ten hold 24%. This receptor was identified in a man aged 25-40 years in good health. The rearrangement uses TRBV6-1 and TRBJ2-1, with 14 bases lining up with TRBD2. The sequencing input was naive CD8+ T cells sorted from blood. For the CDR3, the DNA is TGTGCCAGCAGTGGACACACTTGGGGACTAGCGGGAGTTTATGAGCAGTTCTTC. It encodes CASSGHTWGLAGVYEQFF.